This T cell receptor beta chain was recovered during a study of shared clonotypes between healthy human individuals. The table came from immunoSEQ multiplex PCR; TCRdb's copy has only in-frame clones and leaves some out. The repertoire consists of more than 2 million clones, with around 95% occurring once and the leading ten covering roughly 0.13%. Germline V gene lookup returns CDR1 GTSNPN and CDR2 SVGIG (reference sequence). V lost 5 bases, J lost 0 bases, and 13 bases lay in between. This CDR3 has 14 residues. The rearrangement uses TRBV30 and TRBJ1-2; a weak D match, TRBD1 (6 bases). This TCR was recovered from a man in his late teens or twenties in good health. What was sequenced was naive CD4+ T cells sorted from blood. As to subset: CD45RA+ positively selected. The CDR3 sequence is CAWLLTGSNYGYTF. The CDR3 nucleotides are TGTGCCTGGTTATTGACAGGTTCTAACTATGGCTACACCTTC.